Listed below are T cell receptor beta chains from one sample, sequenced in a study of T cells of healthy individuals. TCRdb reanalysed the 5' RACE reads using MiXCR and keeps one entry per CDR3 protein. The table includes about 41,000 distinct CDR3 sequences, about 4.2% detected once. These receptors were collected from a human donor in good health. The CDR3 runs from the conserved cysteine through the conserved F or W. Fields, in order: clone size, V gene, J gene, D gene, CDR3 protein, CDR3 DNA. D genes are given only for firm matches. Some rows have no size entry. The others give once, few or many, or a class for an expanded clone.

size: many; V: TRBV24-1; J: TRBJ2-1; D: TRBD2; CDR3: CATSDRLAGWYEQFF; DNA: TGTGCCACCAGTGACAGGCTAGCGGGGTGGTATGAGCAGTTCTTC
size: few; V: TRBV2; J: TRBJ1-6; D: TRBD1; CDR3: CASSADRVNSPLHF; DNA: TGTGCCAGCAGCGCCGACAGGGTGAATTCACCCCTCCACTTT
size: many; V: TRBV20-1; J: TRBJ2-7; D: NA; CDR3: CSARDQEGRRYEQYF; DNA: TGCAGTGCTAGAGATCAGGAGGGGCGCAGGTACGAGCAGTACTTC
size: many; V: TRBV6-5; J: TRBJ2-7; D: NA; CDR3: CASSSIAYEQYF; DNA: TGTGCCAGCAGCTCCATTGCCTACGAGCAGTACTTC
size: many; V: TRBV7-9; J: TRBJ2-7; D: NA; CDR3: CASSLGEGPYEQYF; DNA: TGTGCCAGCAGCTTAGGTGAGGGCCCCTACGAGCAGTACTTC
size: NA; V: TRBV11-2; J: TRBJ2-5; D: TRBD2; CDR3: CASSLDFSGGSKTQYF; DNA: TGTGCCAGCAGCTTAGATTTTAGCGGGGGGTCGAAGACCCAGTACTTC
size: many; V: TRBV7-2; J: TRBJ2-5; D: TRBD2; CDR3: CASSSSGVQETQYF; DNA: TGTGCCAGCAGCTCTAGCGGGGTACAAGAGACCCAGTACTTC
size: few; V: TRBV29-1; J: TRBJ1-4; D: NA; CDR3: CSAWINEKLFF; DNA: TGCAGCGCCTGGATTAATGAAAAACTGTTTTTT
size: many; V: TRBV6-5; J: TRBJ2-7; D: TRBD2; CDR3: CASSYRLAGAYEQYF; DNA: TGTGCCAGCAGTTACAGACTAGCGGGGGCCTACGAGCAGTACTTC
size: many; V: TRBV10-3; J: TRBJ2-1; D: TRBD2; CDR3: CAISESGLAVINEQFF; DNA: TGTGCCATCAGTGAGTCGGGGCTAGCGGTGATCAATGAGCAGTTCTTC
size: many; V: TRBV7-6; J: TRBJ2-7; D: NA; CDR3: CASSPGAGNYEQYF; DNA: TGTGCCAGCAGCCCTGGCGCGGGGAACTACGAGCAGTACTTC
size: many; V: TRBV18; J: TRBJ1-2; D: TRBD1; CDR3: CASSPRSQGTVKNYGYTF; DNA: TGTGCCAGCTCACCAAGGTCTCAAGGGACAGTTAAAAACTATGGCTACACCTTC
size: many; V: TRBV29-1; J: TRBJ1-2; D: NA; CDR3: CSATTAVYGYTF; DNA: TGCAGCGCAACGACAGCGGTCTATGGCTACACCTTC
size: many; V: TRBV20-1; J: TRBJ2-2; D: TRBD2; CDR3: CSASFPSGNTGELFF; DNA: TGCAGTGCTAGTTTCCCTAGCGGGAACACCGGGGAGCTGTTTTTT
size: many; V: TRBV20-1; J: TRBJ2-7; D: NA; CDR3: CSARSKRGREFWEQYF; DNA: TGCAGTGCTAGATCCAAACGGGGGCGGGAGTTTTGGGAGCAGTACTTC
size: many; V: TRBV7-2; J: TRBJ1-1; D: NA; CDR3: CASSLQGRTEAFF; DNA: TGTGCCAGCAGCCTACAGGGACGGACTGAAGCTTTCTTT
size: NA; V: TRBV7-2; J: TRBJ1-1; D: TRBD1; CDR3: CASSLELTGPGDTEAFF; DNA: TGTGCCAGCAGCTTAGAACTGACAGGGCCCGGGGACACTGAAGCTTTCTTT
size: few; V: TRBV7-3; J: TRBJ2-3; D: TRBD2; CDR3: CASSLRGKTSGRNGTDTQYF; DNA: TGTGCCAGCAGCTTAAGGGGGAAGACTAGCGGGAGGAATGGCACAGATACGCAGTATTTT
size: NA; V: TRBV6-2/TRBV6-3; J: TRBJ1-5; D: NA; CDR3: CASNILNGPQHF; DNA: TGTGCCAGCAATATTCTCAACGGTCCCCAGCATTTT
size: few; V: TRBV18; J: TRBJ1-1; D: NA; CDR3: CASSLLLNRGTEAFF; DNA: TGTGCCAGCTCACTACTACTGAATAGGGGGACTGAAGCTTTCTTT
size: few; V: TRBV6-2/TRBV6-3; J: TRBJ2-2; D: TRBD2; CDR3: CASSYSGGRGTGELFF; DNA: TGTGCCAGCAGTTACTCGGGCGGGAGAGGCACCGGGGAGCTGTTTTTT
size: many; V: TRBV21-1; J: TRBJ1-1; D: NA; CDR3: CASSTETGQSEAFF; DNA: TGTGCCAGCAGCACCGAAACCGGACAGTCTGAAGCTTTCTTT
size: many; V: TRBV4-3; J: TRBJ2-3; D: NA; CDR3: CASSQGTNRIADTQYF; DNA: TGCGCCAGCAGCCAAGGAACAAATCGGATCGCAGATACGCAGTATTTT
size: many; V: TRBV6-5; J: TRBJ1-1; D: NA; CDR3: CASSPGPINTEAFF; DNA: TGTGCCAGCAGTCCCGGACCGATTAACACTGAAGCTTTCTTT
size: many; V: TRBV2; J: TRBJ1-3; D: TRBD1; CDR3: CASPGGGTDTIYF; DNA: TGTGCCAGCCCAGGGGGCGGGACGGACACCATATATTTT
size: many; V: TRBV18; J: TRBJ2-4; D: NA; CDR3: CASSPPDRVRAKNIQYF; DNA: TGTGCCAGCTCACCACCAGACCGAGTCCGGGCCAAAAACATTCAGTACTTC
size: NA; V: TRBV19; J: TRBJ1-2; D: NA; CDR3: CASSMEGPPAYYGYTF; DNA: TGTGCCAGTAGTATGGAAGGGCCCCCCGCCTACTATGGCTACACCTTC
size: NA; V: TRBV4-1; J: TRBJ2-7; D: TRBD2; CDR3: CASSPRASGRGEKYEQYF; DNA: TGCGCCAGCAGCCCCAGGGCTAGCGGGAGAGGGGAAAAGTACGAGCAGTACTTC
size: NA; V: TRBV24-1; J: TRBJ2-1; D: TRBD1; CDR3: CATSKGARYNEQFF; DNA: TGTGCCACCAGTAAGGGGGCAAGGTACAATGAGCAGTTCTTC
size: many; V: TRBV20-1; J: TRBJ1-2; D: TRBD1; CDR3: CSALRGQGAAYGYTF; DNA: TGCAGTGCCCTCAGGGGACAGGGGGCCGCCTATGGCTACACCTTC
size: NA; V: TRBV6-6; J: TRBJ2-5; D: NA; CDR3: CASCRGTQETQYF; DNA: TGTGCCAGCTGTCGCGGCACGCAAGAGACCCAGTACTTC
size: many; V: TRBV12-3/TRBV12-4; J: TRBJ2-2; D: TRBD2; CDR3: CASSRSGAHGELFF; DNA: TGTGCCAGCAGCCGGAGCGGGGCCCACGGGGAGCTGTTTTTT
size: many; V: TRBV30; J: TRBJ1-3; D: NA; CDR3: CAWANRAGNTIYF; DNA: TGTGCCTGGGCTAACAGGGCTGGAAACACCATATATTTT
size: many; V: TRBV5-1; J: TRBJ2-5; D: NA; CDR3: CASRATWGETQYF; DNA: TGCGCCAGCAGGGCAACGTGGGGGGAGACCCAGTACTTC
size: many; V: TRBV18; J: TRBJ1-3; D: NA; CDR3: CASSPYAETGNTIYF; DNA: TGTGCCAGCTCACCATATGCGGAGACTGGAAACACCATATATTTT
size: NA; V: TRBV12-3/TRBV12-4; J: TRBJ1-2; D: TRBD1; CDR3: CASSKDREYGYTF; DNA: TGTGCCAGCAGCAAGGACAGGGAATATGGCTACACCTTC
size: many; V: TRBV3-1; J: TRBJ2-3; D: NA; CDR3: CASSHANRGGTQYF; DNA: TGTGCCAGCAGCCACGCCAATAGAGGAGGTACGCAGTATTTT
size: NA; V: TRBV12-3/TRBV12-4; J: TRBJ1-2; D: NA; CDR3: CASSYAWRVGAGSNYGYTF; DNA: TGTGCCAGCAGTTACGCCTGGCGAGTAGGGGCGGGTTCTAACTATGGCTACACCTTC
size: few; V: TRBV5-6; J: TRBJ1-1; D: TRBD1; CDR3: CASSQPGQMNTEAFF; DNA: TGTGCCAGCAGCCAGCCGGGACAGATGAACACTGAAGCTTTCTTT
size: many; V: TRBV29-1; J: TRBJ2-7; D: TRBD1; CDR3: CSATGQAGGSYEQYF; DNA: TGCAGCGCCACCGGACAGGCTGGCGGGTCCTACGAGCAGTACTTC